This T cell receptor (beta chain) was found in a study of graft-versus-host responses after intestinal transplantation. In the study overall: Transplantation in recipients was multivisceral, liver-intestinal, or isolated intestinal. Induction using anti-thymocyte globulin, followed by tacrolimus and steroids for roughly 3 years, was given to all recipients. Broader study findings: Detection of GvH clones occurred in recipient marrow, and some had their first appearance in ileum or blood. Circulating GvH clones peaking coincided with falling HvG clones soon after transplant.

Repertoires were generated with immunoSEQ multiplex PCR, while TCRdb's copy carries only in-frame clones and drops some. This table holds 29,000 or so clones, 85% to 95% found once. Germline lookup yields CDR1 LGHNA and CDR2 YNFKEQ. The CDR3 covers 18 residues. V gave up 2 bases and J gave up 3 bases, with 23 bases separating them. Comment on this clone: Its specificity is unknown.

This sequence joins TRBV4-2 and TRBJ2-7; a weak D match, TRBD2 (6 bases). This specimen was PBMCs, taken roughly 68 days after intestinal transplant. The TCR comes from a human patient who received an intestinal transplant, so some T cells may come from the graft donor. The CDR3 loop is CASSQFFGGESFGYEQYF. CDR3 in DNA: TGTGCCAGCAGCCAATTTTTCGGGGGTGAGAGTTTTGGCTACGAGCAGTACTTC.